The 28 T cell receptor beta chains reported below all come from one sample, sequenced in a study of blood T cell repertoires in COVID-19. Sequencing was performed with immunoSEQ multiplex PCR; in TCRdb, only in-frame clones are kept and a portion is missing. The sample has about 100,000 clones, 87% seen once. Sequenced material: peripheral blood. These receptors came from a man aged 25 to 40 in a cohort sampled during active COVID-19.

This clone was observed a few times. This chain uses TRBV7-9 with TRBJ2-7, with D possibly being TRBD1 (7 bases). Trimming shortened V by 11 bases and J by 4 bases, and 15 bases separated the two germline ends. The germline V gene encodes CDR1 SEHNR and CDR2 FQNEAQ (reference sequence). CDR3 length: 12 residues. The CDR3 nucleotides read TGTGCCGGGGGCAGGGGGGATTACGAGCAGTACTTC. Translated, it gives CAGGRGDYEQYF.

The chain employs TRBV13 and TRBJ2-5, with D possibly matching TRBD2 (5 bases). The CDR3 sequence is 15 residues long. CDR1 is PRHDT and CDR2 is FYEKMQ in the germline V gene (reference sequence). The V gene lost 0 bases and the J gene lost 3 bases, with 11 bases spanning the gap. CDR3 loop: CASSLGGRGEETQYF. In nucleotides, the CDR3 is TGTGCCAGCAGCTTAGGTGGCCGGGGAGAAGAGACCCAGTACTTC.

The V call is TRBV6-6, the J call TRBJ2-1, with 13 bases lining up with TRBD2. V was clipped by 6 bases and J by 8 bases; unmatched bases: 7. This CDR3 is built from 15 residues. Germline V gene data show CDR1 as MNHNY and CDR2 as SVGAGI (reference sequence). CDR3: CASSRTSGGAHEQFF. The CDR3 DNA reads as TGTGCCAGCAGCCGCACTAGCGGGGGGGCCCATGAGCAGTTCTTC.

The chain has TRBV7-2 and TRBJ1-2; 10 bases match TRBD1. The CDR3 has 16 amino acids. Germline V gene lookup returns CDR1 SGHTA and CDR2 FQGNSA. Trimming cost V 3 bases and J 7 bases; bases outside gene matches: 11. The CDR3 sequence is CASSLTTDRGIGGYTF. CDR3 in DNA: TGTGCCAGCAGCTTGACCACGGACAGGGGGATTGGTGGCTACACCTTC.

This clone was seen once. CDR3 bases: TGTGCCAGCTCACCACCGGGGGGACAGAATAAAGAGACCCAGTACTTC. Its translation is CASSPPGGQNKETQYF. The chain is built from TRBV18 and TRBJ2-5, with a weak D call TRBD1 (7 bases). CDR1 KGHSH and CDR2 LQKENI come from the germline V gene. CDR3 length: 16 amino acids. Trimming took 0 bases from V and 3 from J, leaving 14 bases between them.

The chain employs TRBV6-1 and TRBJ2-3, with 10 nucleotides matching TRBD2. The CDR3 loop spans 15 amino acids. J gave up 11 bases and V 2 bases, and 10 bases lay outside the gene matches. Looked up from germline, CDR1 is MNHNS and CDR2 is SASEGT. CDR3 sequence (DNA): TGTGCCAGCAGTGAAAGTCTAGCGGGGGCCCTTAGGCAGTATTTT. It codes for CASSESLAGALRQYF.

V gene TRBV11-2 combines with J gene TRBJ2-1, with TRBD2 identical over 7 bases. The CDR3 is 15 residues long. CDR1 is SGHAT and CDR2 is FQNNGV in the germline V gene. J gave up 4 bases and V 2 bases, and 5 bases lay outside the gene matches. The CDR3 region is CASSLSPSGYNEQFF. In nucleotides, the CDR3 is TGTGCCAGCAGCTTATCCCCTAGCGGTTACAATGAGCAGTTCTTC.

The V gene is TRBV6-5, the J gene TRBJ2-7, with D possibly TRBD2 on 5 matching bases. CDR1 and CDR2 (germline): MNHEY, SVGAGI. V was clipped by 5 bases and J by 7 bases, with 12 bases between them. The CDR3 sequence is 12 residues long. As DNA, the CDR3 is TGTGCCAGCAGTCTCCTATGGAGGGAGCAGTACTTC. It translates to CASSLLWREQYF.

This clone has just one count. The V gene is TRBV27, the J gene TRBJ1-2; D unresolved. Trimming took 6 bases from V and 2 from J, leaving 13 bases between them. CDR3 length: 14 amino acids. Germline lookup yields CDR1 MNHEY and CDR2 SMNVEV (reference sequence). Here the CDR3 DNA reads TGTGCCAGCAGCCTCCACGTAGCAAACTATGGCTACACCTTC. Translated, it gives CASSLHVANYGYTF.

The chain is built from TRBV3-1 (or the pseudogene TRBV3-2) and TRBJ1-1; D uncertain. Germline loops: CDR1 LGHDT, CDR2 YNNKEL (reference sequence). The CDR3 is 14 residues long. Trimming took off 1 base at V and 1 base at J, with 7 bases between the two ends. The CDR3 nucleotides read TGTGCCAGCAGCCAAGGGAGTCGGAACACTGAAGCTTTCTTT. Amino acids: CASSQGSRNTEAFF.

CDR3 DNA: TGTGCCAGTTACGCGGGAGCCGGGGAGCTGTTTTTT. Protein: CASYAGAGELFF. The V call is TRBV19, the J call TRBJ2-2; TRBD2 agrees at 7 bases. The J segment lost 6 bases and the V segment lost 8 bases, leaving 3 bases of the junction unmatched. CDR3 length: 12 residues. In germline, CDR1 is LNHDA, CDR2 SQIVND (reference sequence).

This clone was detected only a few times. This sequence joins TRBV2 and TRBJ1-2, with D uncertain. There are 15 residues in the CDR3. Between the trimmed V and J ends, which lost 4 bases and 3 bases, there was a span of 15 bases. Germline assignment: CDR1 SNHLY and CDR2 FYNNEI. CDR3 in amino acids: CASSAWSADDYGYTF. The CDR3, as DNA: TGTGCCAGCAGTGCCTGGAGTGCCGACGACTATGGCTACACCTTC.

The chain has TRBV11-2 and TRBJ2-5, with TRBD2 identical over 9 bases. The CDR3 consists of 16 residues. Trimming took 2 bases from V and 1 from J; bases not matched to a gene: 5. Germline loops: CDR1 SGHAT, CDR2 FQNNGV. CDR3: CASSLYGSGGQETQYF. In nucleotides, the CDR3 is TGTGCCAGCAGCTTATATGGTAGCGGGGGCCAAGAGACCCAGTACTTC.

The CDR3 spells CASSARQSYEQYF. The CDR3 DNA follows: TGTGCCAGCAGCGCCCGACAGTCCTACGAGCAGTACTTC. V usage is TRBV5-4 and J usage is TRBJ2-7; D perhaps matches TRBD1 (5 bases). The ends were cut back, 4 bases at V and 1 base at J, with 9 bases in the middle. The CDR3 sequence is 13 residues long. CDR1 and CDR2 (germline): SGHNT, YYREEE (reference sequence).

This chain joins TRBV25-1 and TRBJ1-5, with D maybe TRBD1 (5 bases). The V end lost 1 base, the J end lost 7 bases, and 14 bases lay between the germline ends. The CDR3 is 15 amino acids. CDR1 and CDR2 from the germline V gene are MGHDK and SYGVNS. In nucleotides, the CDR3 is TGTGCCAGCAGTGAATGGGGCCCTGGGGTCCAGCCCCAGCATTTT. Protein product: CASSEWGPGVQPQHF.

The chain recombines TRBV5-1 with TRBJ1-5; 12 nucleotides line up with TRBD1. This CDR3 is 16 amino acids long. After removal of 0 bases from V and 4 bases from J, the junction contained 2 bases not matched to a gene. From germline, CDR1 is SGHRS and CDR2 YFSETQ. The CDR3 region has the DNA TGCGCCAGCAGCTTGGGGGACAGGGGGCAAAATCAGCCCCAGCATTTT. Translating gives CASSLGDRGQNQPQHF.

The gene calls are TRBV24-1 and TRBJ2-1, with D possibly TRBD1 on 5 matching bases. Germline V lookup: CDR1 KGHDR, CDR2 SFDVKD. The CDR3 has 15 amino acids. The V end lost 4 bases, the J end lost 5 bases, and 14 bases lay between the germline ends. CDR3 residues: CATSDTPDRNNEQFF. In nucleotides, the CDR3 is TGTGCCACCAGTGACACCCCCGACAGAAACAATGAGCAGTTCTTC.

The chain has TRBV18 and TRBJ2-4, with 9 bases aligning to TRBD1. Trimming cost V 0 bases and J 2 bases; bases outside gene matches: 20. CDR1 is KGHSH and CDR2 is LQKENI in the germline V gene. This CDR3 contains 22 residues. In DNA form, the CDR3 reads TGTGCCAGCTCACCACCGACCAAAGGACAGGGGCACTGGGGGGAAACCAAAAACATTCAGTACTTC. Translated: CASSPPTKGQGHWGETKNIQYF.

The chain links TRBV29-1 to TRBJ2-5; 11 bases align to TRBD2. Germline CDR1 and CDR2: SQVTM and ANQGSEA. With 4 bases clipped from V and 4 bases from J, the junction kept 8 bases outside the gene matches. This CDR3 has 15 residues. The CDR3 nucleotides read TGCAGCGTTGTGGTAGCGGGGGGGCCTGGAGAGACCCAGTACTTC. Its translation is CSVVVAGGPGETQYF. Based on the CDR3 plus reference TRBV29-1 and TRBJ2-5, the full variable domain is SAVISQKPSRDICQRGTSLTIQCQVDSQVTMMFWYRQQPGQSLTLIATANQGSEATYESGFVIDKFPISRPNLTFSTLTVSNMSPEDSSIYLCSVVVAGGPGETQYFGPGTRLLVL.

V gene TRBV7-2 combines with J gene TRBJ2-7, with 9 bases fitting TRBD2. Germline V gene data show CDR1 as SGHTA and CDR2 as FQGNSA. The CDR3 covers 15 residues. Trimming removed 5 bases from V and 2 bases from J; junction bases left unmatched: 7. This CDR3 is CASSIKRGAAYEQYF. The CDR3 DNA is TGTGCCAGCAGCATCAAGCGGGGGGCAGCCTACGAGCAGTACTTC.

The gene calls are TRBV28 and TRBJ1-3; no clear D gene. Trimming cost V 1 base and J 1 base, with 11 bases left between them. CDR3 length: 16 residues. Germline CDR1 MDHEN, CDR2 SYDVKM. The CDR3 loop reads CASSLSGLESGNTIYF. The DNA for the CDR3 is TGTGCCAGCAGTTTATCGGGGTTAGAGTCTGGAAACACCATATATTTT.

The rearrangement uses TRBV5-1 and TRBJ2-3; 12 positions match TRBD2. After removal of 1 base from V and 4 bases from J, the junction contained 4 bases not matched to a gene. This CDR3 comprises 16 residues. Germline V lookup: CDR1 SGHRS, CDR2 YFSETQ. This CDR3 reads CASSLSPSGGADTQYF. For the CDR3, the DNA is TGCGCCAGCAGCTTGTCCCCTAGCGGGGGGGCAGATACGCAGTATTTT.

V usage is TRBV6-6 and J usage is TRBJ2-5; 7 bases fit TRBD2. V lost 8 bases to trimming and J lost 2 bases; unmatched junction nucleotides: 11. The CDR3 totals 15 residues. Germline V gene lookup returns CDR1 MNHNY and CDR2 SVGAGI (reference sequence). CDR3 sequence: CASFKNWGGQETQYF. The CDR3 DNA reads TGTGCCAGCTTTAAAAATTGGGGGGGGCAAGAGACCCAGTACTTC.

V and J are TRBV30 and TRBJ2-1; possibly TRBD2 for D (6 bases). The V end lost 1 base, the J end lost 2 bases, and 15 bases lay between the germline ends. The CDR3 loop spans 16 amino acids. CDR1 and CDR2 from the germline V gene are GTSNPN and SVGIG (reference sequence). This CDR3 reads CAWSDWVREAYNEQFF. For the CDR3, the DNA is TGTGCCTGGAGTGATTGGGTCAGGGAGGCCTACAATGAGCAGTTCTTC.

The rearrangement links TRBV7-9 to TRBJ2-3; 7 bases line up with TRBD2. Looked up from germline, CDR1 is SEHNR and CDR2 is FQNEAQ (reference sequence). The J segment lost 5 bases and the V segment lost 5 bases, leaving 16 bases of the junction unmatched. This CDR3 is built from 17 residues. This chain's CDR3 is CASSPVGGWGEGDTQYF. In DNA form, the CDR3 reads TGTGCCAGCAGCCCGGTGGGAGGGTGGGGAGAAGGAGATACGCAGTATTTT. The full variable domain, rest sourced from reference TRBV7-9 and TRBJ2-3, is DTGVSQNPRHKITKRGQNVTFRCDPISEHNRLYWYRQTLGQGPEFLTYFQNEAQLEKSRLLSDRFSAERPKGSFSTLEIQRTEQGDSAMYLCASSPVGGWGEGDTQYFGPGTRLTVL.

Written as DNA, the CDR3 is TGTGCCAGCAGCCGTACGACTAGCGGGGGGGCACGGAATGAGCAGTTCTTC. Amino acid sequence: CASSRTTSGGARNEQFF. The gene calls are TRBV13 and TRBJ2-1; TRBD2 agrees at 14 bases. The V gene end was trimmed by 5 bases and the J gene end by 7 bases; junction bases not matched to a gene: 10. Germline-derived CDR1 and CDR2 are PRHDT and FYEKMQ (reference sequence). The CDR3 extends over 17 amino acids. The entire variable domain, with the rest obtained from reference TRBV13 and TRBJ2-1, is as follows: AAGVIQSPRHLIKEKRETATLKCYPIPRHDTVYWYQQGPGQDPQFLISFYEKMQSDKGSIPDRFSAQQFSDYHSELNMSSLELGDSALYFCASSRTTSGGARNEQFFGPGTRLTVL.

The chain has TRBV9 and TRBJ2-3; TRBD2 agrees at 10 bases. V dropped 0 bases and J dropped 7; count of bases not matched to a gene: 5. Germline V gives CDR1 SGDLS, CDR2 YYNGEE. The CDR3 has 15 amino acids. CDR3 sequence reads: CASSVASGGVYTQYF. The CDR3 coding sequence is TGTGCCAGCAGCGTAGCTAGCGGGGGTGTCTATACGCAGTATTTT. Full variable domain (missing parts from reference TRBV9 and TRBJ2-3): DSGVTQTPKHLITATGQRVTLRCSPRSGDLSVYWYQQSLDQGLQFLIQYYNGEERAKGNILERFSAQQFPDLHSELNLSSLELGDSALYFCASSVASGGVYTQYFGPGTRLTVL.

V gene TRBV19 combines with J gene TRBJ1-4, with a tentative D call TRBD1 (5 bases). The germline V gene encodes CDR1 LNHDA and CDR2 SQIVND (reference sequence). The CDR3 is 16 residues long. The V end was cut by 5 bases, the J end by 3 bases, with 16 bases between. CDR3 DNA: TGTGCCAGTAGTTCATGGACCGCGGGGGCTAATGAAAAACTGTTTTTT. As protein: CASSSWTAGANEKLFF.